The 31 T cell receptor beta chains presented below share a single source sample, sequenced in a study of cytomegalovirus exposure and HLA in healthy donors. PCR amplification relied on 60 Vbeta primers (plus 13 Jbeta primers). The method was immunoSEQ multiplex PCR; TCRdb's version includes in-frame clones alone and lacks a portion of them. The sample contains about 160,000 clones, roughly 80% of which appear only once. Sequencing used PBMCs. These receptors originate from a young man in good health and CMV-seronegative.

The chain uses TRBV19 and TRBJ1-5; D is perhaps TRBD1 (6 bases). This CDR3 is built from 16 residues. With 2 bases removed from V and 3 bases from J, the gap between germline ends came to 14 bases. The germline V gene encodes CDR1 LNHDA and CDR2 SQIVND (reference sequence). CDR3 amino acids: CASSILGAEYNQPQHF. In nucleotides, the CDR3 is TGTGCCAGTAGTATACTGGGGGCGGAGTACAATCAGCCCCAGCATTTT.

V gene TRBV5-4 combines with J gene TRBJ1-5; D is unresolved. The ends were cut back, 0 bases at V and 6 bases at J, with 7 bases in the middle. The length of the CDR3 is 13 residues. Germline V gives CDR1 SGHNT, CDR2 YYREEE (reference sequence). The chain's CDR3 is CASSLGGLQPQHF. In DNA, the CDR3 is TGTGCCAGCAGCTTGGGAGGACTTCAGCCCCAGCATTTT.

The chain is built from TRBV5-4 and TRBJ1-4; 10 bases fit TRBD1. Germline CDR1 is SGHNT and CDR2 is YYREEE (reference sequence). The CDR3 extends over 14 amino acids. V lost 4 bases, J lost 8 bases, and 5 bases stayed unmatched. The CDR3 DNA reads TGTGCCAGCAGCCCGGGACAGGGGCGCGAAAAACTGTTTTTT. Translation: CASSPGQGREKLFF.

The chain couples TRBV5-4 to TRBJ2-7, with 9 bases fitting TRBD1. This CDR3 region has 13 residues. Germline assignment: CDR1 SGHNT and CDR2 YYREEE (reference sequence). The junction had 4 bases not matched to a gene; V was cut back by 7 bases and J by 2 bases. The CDR3 DNA sequence: TGTGCCAGCTTCCGACAGGGGGCCTACGAGCAGTACTTC. Its protein product is CASFRQGAYEQYF.

The rearrangement uses TRBV5-6 and TRBJ1-2; D ambiguous. Trimming stripped 3 bases from V and 4 bases from J, with 10 bases between. The germline CDR1 and CDR2 sequences are SGHDT and YYEEEE. CDR3 length equals 13 residues. CDR3 loop: CASSSAGTYGYTF. The CDR3 DNA is TGTGCCAGCAGCTCAGCGGGTACCTATGGCTACACCTTC.

This rearrangement joins TRBV15 to TRBJ1-2, with TRBD1 matching 9 bases. Germline values: CDR1 LNHNV, CDR2 YYDKDF (reference sequence). V trimming: 7 bases; J trimming: 8 bases; junction bases outside the gene matches: 11. The CDR3 runs to 14 residues. CDR3 amino acids: CATTQDRGIGGYTF. DNA of the CDR3: TGTGCCACCACCCAAGACAGGGGGATCGGAGGCTACACCTTC.

V is TRBV5-1 and J is TRBJ2-2; 8 positions match TRBD1. The CDR3 totals 16 residues. Germline assignment: CDR1 SGHRS and CDR2 YFSETQ. Trimming removed 0 bases from V and 4 bases from J; junction bases left unmatched: 5. For the CDR3, the DNA is TGCGCCAGCAGCTTGGCAGGGGGCTCTGCCACCGGGGAGCTGTTTTTT. Translating gives CASSLAGGSATGELFF.

This chain links TRBV6-5 with TRBJ1-4, with 9 bases fitting TRBD1. V gave up 6 bases and J gave up 8 bases; unmatched junction bases: 7. CDR1 and CDR2 from the germline V gene are MNHEY and SVGAGI. The CDR3 runs to 14 residues. The CDR3 DNA is TGTGCCAGCAGGGCACAGGGGGCGGGGGAAAAACTGTTTTTT. Its protein is CASRAQGAGEKLFF.

This clone was seen once. The chain uses TRBV15 and TRBJ2-2, with 7 positions matching TRBD2. The V gene's germline CDR1 is LNHNV and CDR2 YYDKDF (reference sequence). This CDR3 is 18 amino acids long. The trim removed 0 bases at V and 0 bases at J, leaving 7 bases unmatched. In DNA form, the CDR3 reads TGTGCCACCAGCAGAGATCGGGCTAGCGGTCCGAACACCGGGGAGCTGTTTTTT. This sequence encodes CATSRDRASGPNTGELFF.

This clone was recorded a few times. This rearrangement joins TRBV9 to TRBJ2-3, with TRBD1 identical over 12 bases. The germline gives CDR1 SGDLS, CDR2 YYNGEE. This CDR3 has 16 residues. V shed 3 bases and J 4 bases; nucleotides not matched to a gene: 6. CDR3 loop: CASSGTGTGGADTQYF. Written as DNA, the CDR3 is TGTGCCAGCAGCGGAACCGGGACAGGGGGCGCAGATACGCAGTATTTT. The variable domain in full, with the rest retrieved from reference TRBV9 and TRBJ2-3, is DSGVTQTPKHLITATGQRVTLRCSPRSGDLSVYWYQQSLDQGLQFLIQYYNGEERAKGNILERFSAQQFPDLHSELNLSSLELGDSALYFCASSGTGTGGADTQYFGPGTRLTVL.

The genes are TRBV4-1 and TRBJ1-5, with D unresolved. Germline values: CDR1 MGHRA, CDR2 YSYEKL. The germline V and J ends were trimmed by 5 bases and 2 bases, with 13 bases remaining between them. The CDR3 has 15 amino acids. In DNA, the CDR3 is TGCGCCAGCAGCTCCACTTTCGAGGGCAATCAGCCCCAGCATTTT. As protein: CASSSTFEGNQPQHF.

The J gene is TRBJ1-1, the V gene TRBV10-3; D remains ambiguous. With 3 bases removed from V and 0 bases from J, the gap between germline ends came to 5 bases. In germline, CDR1 is ENHRY, CDR2 SYGVKD. The CDR3 is 13 residues long. CDR3 loop: CAISDQLNTEAFF. DNA of the CDR3: TGTGCCATCAGTGATCAGTTGAACACTGAAGCTTTCTTT.

J is TRBJ2-7 and V is TRBV5-4; 8 bases align to TRBD1. Per the germline V gene, CDR1 is SGHNT and CDR2 is YYREEE (reference sequence). This CDR3 has 14 residues. With 4 bases clipped from V and 3 bases from J, the junction kept 6 bases outside the gene matches. The chain's CDR3 is CASSPGQGGYEQYF. As DNA, the CDR3 is TGTGCCAGCAGCCCCGGACAGGGTGGCTACGAGCAGTACTTC.

The CDR3 DNA is TGTGCCAGCAGCGATGGGACTCCCTACAATGAGCAGTTCTTC. Protein product: CASSDGTPYNEQFF. V and J are TRBV5-4 and TRBJ2-1, with a tentative D call TRBD2 (6 bases). CDR1 and CDR2 from the germline V gene are SGHNT and YYREEE (reference sequence). The CDR3 spans 14 residues. Trimming removed 4 bases from V and 2 bases from J, with 10 bases in between.

This chain links TRBV30 with TRBJ1-1; no reliable D call. This CDR3 is 14 amino acids long. Trimming shortened V by 0 bases and J by 0 bases, and 8 bases separated the two germline ends. Per the germline V gene, CDR1 is GTSNPN and CDR2 is SVGIG (reference sequence). The CDR3 here is CAWSVVSLNTEAFF. DNA for the CDR3: TGTGCCTGGAGTGTAGTCAGTTTGAACACTGAAGCTTTCTTT.

The V and J genes are TRBV30 and TRBJ2-7; 8 nucleotides align to TRBD2. With 4 bases clipped from V and 3 bases from J, the junction kept 14 bases outside the gene matches. CDR3 size: 16 residues. Germline loops: CDR1 GTSNPN, CDR2 SVGIG (reference sequence). The DNA of the CDR3 is TGTGCCTGGAAGGTTAGCGGGACTTCTAACTACTACGAGCAGTACTTC. Amino acids: CAWKVSGTSNYYEQYF.

The genes are TRBV19 and TRBJ2-7, with 11 bases that match TRBD1. In germline, CDR1 is LNHDA, CDR2 SQIVND (reference sequence). The CDR3 is 15 residues long. J was trimmed by 5 bases and V by 5 bases; bases with no gene match: 8. The CDR3 region has the DNA TGTGCCAGTAGTGGGCGGACAGGGGGCTACGACGAGCAGTACTTC. This codes for CASSGRTGGYDEQYF.

This clone appeared a few times. The chain links TRBV19 to TRBJ2-5, with 8 nucleotides matching TRBD2. Unmatched junction bases numbered 9, after V lost 6 bases and J lost 3 bases. CDR1 is LNHDA and CDR2 is SQIVND in the germline V gene (reference sequence). The CDR3 length is 15 residues. CDR3 sequence reads: CASRANRAGEETQYF. CDR3 DNA: TGTGCCAGTAGGGCGAACAGAGCGGGGGAAGAGACCCAGTACTTC.

The chain carries TRBV30 and TRBJ1-1; a possible D gene is TRBD1 (5 bases). Germline values: CDR1 GTSNPN, CDR2 SVGIG (reference sequence). The CDR3 runs to 12 residues. V shed 2 bases and J shed 6 bases, with 10 bases lying between them. CDR3 region: CAWSPGGPEAFF. The CDR3 DNA reads TGTGCCTGGAGTCCCGGGGGTCCTGAAGCTTTCTTT.

The CDR3 DNA reads TGTGCCAGCAGCCAAGGGAGGGCTGAAGCTTTCTTT. Its protein is CASSQGRAEAFF. V is TRBV11-3 and J is TRBJ1-1, with D unclear. Germline CDR1 is SGHNT and CDR2 is YENEEA. The CDR3 extends over 12 amino acids. V was pared by 5 bases and J by 6 bases, with 10 bases between.

The V and J genes are TRBV15 and TRBJ2-7; the match to TRBD1 covers 8 bases. This CDR3 comprises 14 residues. V lost 1 base and J lost 3; bases outside the gene matches: 2. CDR1 is LNHNV, CDR2 YYDKDF, per germline (reference sequence). CDR3 in amino acids: CATSRGTGIYEQYF. CDR3 nucleotides: TGTGCCACCAGCAGAGGGACAGGGATCTACGAGCAGTACTTC.

The chain carries TRBV19 and TRBJ2-2; maybe TRBD2 (6 bases). V gave up 1 base and J gave up 6 bases, with 12 bases separating them. The CDR3 is 15 residues long. The germline CDR1 and CDR2 sequences are LNHDA and SQIVND (reference sequence). CDR3 bases: TGTGCCAGTAGTATAGCTCCCTGGAGGGCCGGGGAGCTGTTTTTT. Translating gives CASSIAPWRAGELFF. Full variable domain (missing parts from reference TRBV19 and TRBJ2-2): DGGITQSPKYLFRKEGQNVTLSCEQNLNHDAMYWYRQDPGQGLRLIYYSQIVNDFQKGDIAEGYSVSREKKESFPLTVTSAQKNPTAFYLCASSIAPWRAGELFFGEGSRLTVL.

The rearrangement uses TRBV7-3 and TRBJ2-2; 10 nucleotides agree with TRBD1. This CDR3 has 16 amino acids. Germline V gives CDR1 SGHTA, CDR2 FQGTGA. The V and J ends lost 1 base and 4 bases, in that order; junction bases with no gene match: 3. CDR3 region: CASSLRGQGVTGELFF. The DNA for the CDR3 is TGTGCCAGCAGCTTAAGAGGACAGGGGGTCACCGGGGAGCTGTTTTTT.

The chain combines TRBV5-7 with TRBJ2-7; D unresolved. TRBV5-7 is an open reading frame whose function is uncertain. The CDR3 length is 17 residues. The ends were cut back, 1 base at V and 3 bases at J, with 20 bases in the middle. CDR3 DNA sequence: TGTGCCAGCAGCTTGAATAGTTGGGCGACGCCCGGCTACGAGCAGTACTTC. It codes for CASSLNSWATPGYEQYF.

The rearrangement uses TRBV11-2 and TRBJ1-2; 7 bases align to TRBD1. The germline V gene encodes CDR1 SGHAT and CDR2 FQNNGV. The ends lost 5 bases at V and 6 bases at J; junction bases unmatched: 6. The CDR3 is 13 residues long. CDR3 region: CASSPGQPNGYTF. CDR3 in DNA: TGTGCCAGCAGCCCGGGACAGCCTAATGGCTACACCTTC.

V is TRBV12-5 and J is TRBJ1-2; D is uncertain. The CDR3 is 13 residues long. Germline CDR1 reads LGHNT; CDR2 reads FRNRAP. Between the trimmed V and J ends, which lost 5 bases and 4 bases, there was a span of 11 bases. CDR3: CASGPSVGYGYTF. The CDR3, as DNA: TGTGCTAGTGGTCCCTCGGTTGGCTATGGCTACACCTTC.

The genes are TRBV28 and TRBJ1-1, with TRBD1 identical over 9 bases. There are 14 residues in the CDR3. Germline CDR1 and CDR2: MDHEN and SYDVKM. The J segment lost 5 bases and the V segment lost 2 bases, leaving 3 bases of the junction unmatched. The CDR3 protein is CASSLQQGATEAFF. CDR3 DNA sequence: TGTGCCAGCAGTTTACAACAGGGGGCGACTGAAGCTTTCTTT.

The chain links TRBV27 to TRBJ2-7; 7 bases are a match to TRBD1. After removal of 7 bases from V and 2 bases from J, the junction contained 5 bases not matched to a gene. Per germline, CDR1 MNHEY and CDR2 SMNVEV (reference sequence). The CDR3 spans 13 residues. The CDR3 nucleotides read TGTGCCAGCAAACAGGGGTTAACCTACGAGCAGTACTTC. Translation: CASKQGLTYEQYF.

The chain has TRBV28 and TRBJ2-7; 10 positions agree with TRBD2. This CDR3 is built from 13 residues. Looked up from germline, CDR1 is MDHEN and CDR2 is SYDVKM. V trimming: 7 bases; J trimming: 3 bases; junction bases outside the gene matches: 3. The chain's CDR3 is CASKAGGYYEQYF. The CDR3 nucleotides read TGTGCCAGCAAAGCGGGAGGGTACTACGAGCAGTACTTC.

This clone was picked up one time. The chain carries TRBV29-1 and TRBJ2-7; 8 bases agree with TRBD2. Unmatched junction bases numbered 7, after V lost 7 bases and J lost 2 bases. The CDR3 covers 13 residues. The V gene's germline CDR1 is SQVTM and CDR2 ANQGSEA. The CDR3: CSARLASPYEQYF. In DNA, the CDR3 is TGCAGCGCCCGACTAGCGTCACCCTACGAGCAGTACTTC.

The rearrangement uses TRBV6-5 and TRBJ1-3; D unclear. Germline V gene sequence: CDR1 MNHEY, CDR2 SVGAGI. V dropped 9 bases and J dropped 2 bases, with 11 bases sitting between them. The CDR3 is 13 amino acids. The CDR3 region is CASTGGAGNTIYF. The DNA for the CDR3 is TGTGCCAGTACGGGAGGAGCTGGAAACACCATATATTTT.